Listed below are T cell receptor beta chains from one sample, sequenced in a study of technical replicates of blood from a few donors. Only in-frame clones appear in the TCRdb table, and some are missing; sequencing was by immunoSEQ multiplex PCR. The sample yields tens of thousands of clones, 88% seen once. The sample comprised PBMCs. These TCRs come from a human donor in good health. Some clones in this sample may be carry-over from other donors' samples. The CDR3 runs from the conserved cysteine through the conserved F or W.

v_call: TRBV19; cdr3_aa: CASRRRDSDTQYF
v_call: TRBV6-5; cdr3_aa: CASSFRGGEAFF
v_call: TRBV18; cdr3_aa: CASSTTGNNSPLHF
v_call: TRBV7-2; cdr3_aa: CASSLADNLEQYF
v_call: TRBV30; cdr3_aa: CAWDKGGADTQYF
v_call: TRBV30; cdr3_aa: CAWSEGADTQYF
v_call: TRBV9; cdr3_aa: CASSVGTGTMNTEAFF
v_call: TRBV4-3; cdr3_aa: CASSQGYAGLYFYGYTF
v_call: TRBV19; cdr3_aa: CASSRGWAAAYEQYF
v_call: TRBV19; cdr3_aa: CASSILAGFGDTQYF
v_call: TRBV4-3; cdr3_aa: CASSQEVRATAEAFF
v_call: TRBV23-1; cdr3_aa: CASSQSTEGISNEKLFF
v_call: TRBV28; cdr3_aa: CASSSSGGASETQYF
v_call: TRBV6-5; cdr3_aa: CASRLDTNYGYTF
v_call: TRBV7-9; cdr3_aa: CASSPRWGGSTDTQYF
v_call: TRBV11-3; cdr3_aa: CASSSRQGNGNTIYF
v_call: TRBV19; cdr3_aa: CASSRQNEKLFF
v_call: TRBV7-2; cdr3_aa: CASSLTGSDTQYF
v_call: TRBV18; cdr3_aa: CASSPQGFTYNEQFF
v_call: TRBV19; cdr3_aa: CASSRSGTSLGEQFF
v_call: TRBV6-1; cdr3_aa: CASSDRGDEKLFF
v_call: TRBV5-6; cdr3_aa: CATWTGGRGANVLTF
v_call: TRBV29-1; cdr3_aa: CSVAGMIPGELFF
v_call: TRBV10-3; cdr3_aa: CAISSVAGGPNEQFF
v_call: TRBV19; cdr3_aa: CASSHFPNEQFF
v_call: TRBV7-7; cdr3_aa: CASSSNPGYEQYF
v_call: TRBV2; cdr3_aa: CASTRSGSSYNEQFF
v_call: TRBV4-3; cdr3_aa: CASSPGQQFTNTGELFF
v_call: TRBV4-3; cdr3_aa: CASSKRTGVSTDTQYF
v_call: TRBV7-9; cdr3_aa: CASSRLAAPQETQYF
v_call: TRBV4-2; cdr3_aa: CASSQEGLAGPNTGELFF
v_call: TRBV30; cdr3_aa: CAWVKGSGNYGYTF
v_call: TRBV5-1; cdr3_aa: CASSLTGEVTDTQYF
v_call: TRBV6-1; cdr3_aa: CASGLANAYEQYF
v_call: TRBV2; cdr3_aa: CASSSHEGANSPLHF
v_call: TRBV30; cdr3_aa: CAWDRSMVGYTF